This record covers a single TCR beta chain. This receptor's antigen is unknown. No qualities accompany the bases; no much larger clone lies one base away. This entry comes from a study of shared clonotypes between healthy human individuals (dated by TCRdb to the early 2020s). Broadly, across the study: A few men and two women, aged 18 to 49 years, made up the cohort. For each donor, CD4 naive and CD4 memory were each run on three plates, CD8 naive on two plates, and CD8 memory on one plate. Blood TCR repertoires of about 5 healthy adults were deeply sequenced to estimate repertoire size and the extent of clonotype sharing between individuals. Libraries were prepared and TCR repertoires were sequenced by different laboratories using diverse techniques, in order to increase sequencing depth and limit assay-specific biases. Each donor's leukapheresis produced roughly between roughly 0.94 and 9.5 billion PBMCs. The paper as a whole reports these results and caveats: Pairwise subsampling indicated that sequencing depth was expected to affect the degree of clonotype sharing among donors. Compared with non-shared clonotypes, the clonotypes found in all four sorted-subset donors had higher generation probabilities. Sharing across four donors was observed for around 5% of naive CD4, under 4% of naive CD8, around 2.5% of memory CD4, and approximately 0.41% of memory CD8 clonotypes. Because the study included only a small number of donors, the genetic and exposure-history diversity represented was limited. Incomplete sequencing was indicated by rarefaction of sorted-subset datasets, despite the large sequencing depth. Larger estimated clonotype richness was generally found for naive subsets than for memory subsets. Sampling was limited to blood, and TCR repertoires in tissue likely differ from TCR repertoires in blood.

For the CD8 naive samples, CD45RO-negative cells were positively selected for CCR7, yielding a CD45RA+CCR7+ population from which TemRA cells were excluded. Donors were healthy HIV-negative adults with no recently reported acute infections or vaccinations. All donors were Caucasian adults living in Nashville, Tennessee, USA. After blood collection by leukapheresis, PBMCs were isolated using Ficoll-Histopaque density gradient centrifugation and then cryopreserved in the vapor phase of liquid nitrogen. Analytical flow cytometry was used to check the purity and quantity of each magnetically sorted T cell population. Genomic DNA was isolated from each sorted fraction and quantified by UV absorbance on a Nanodrop 2000c. TCR CDR3 regions were amplified from genomic DNA by multiplex PCR using the deep immunoSEQ assay. Extracted genomic DNA from each cell subset was spread evenly across all wells of several immunoSEQ 96-well plates, with each plate serving as a replicate. For sorted subsets, 150 to 250 ng of genomic DNA, equivalent to roughly 33,000 T cell genomes, went into each replicate PCR. Purified libraries were measured with a Qubit 3.0 fluorometer, size-checked on a Bioanalyzer 2100, and measured again with the KAPA Library Quantification kit. Every immunoSEQ 96-well plate was sequenced on a dedicated single-read 150-cycle Illumina NextSeq 550 flow cell. The original methods were these. Because only junctional sequences without quality scores were contained in the immunoSEQ output, filtering matching that applied to full-length reads could not be performed. To assign V/J genes and CDR3, sequences were annotated using PyIR, a Python wrapper for IgBLAST v1.9, with IMGT germline references. Reads were filtered out if the reads had weak V/J assignments (E-value above 1e-6), no CDR3, stop codons, out-of-frame junctions, or ambiguous translated residues. V3J clonotypes were defined as sequences sharing the same inferred V gene, J gene, and CDR3 amino acid sequence. Percentage overlap between repertoires was computed as shared unique clonotypes divided by the size of the smaller repertoire. Repertoire richness was assessed with RTK rarefaction, the Chao1 estimator, and Recon v2.1 estimates of unobserved clonotypes. Generation probabilities for all TCRbeta clonotypes obtained by the gDNA method from a few donors were computed using OLGA. TCRdb's version of the immuneACCESS table is confined to in-frame rearrangements and falls short of the full clone set. An unresolved V gene accounts for under half of the shortfall where checked; the remainder is of unknown origin. D and trimming were read from the DNA, whereas the V and J calls and clone size are those reported in that table. This sample has 2 million to 2.5 million clones in its table, and about 93% of those were observed once. The ten most abundant clones make up more than 1.5% of the sample.

The CDR3 holds 13 amino acids from the cysteine to the phenylalanine. CDR3 DNA only is kept here, 39 bases in frame from base 1. The germline V gene (reference sequence) sets CDR1 to PRHDT and CDR2 to FYEKMQ. The V end loses 1 base and the J end loses 2 bases, and a stretch of 4 bases separates them. Recombination connected TRBV13 to TRBJ2-3, with the D gene call left open. The source is a man in his late teens or twenties in good health. Some clones in this sample may be carry-over from other donors' samples. The sample consisted of naive CD8+ T cells from PBMCs. What the cell subset or site label conveys for this sample: CD45RA+CCR7+. In nucleotides, the sequence is TGTGCCAGCAGCTTAGATCTCACAGATACGCAGTATTTT. Translated, it reads CASSLDLTDTQYF.